The 30 T cell receptor beta chains given below trace back to one sample, sequenced in a study of vaccination and CD4 T cells after COVID-19. Sequence data for DNA of cultured CD4+ T cells were generated by the Oncomine TCR Beta short-read assay. TCRdb processed the PCR reads anew with MiXCR; each CDR3 protein has one entry. This sample has around 20,000 distinct CDR3 sequences, with 45% to 60% found just once. Treatment: approximately nine-day PBMC culture with coronavirus spike peptide pools or control peptides (ViraFEST assay). These receptors' targets are unknown. Specimen: CD4+ T cells from blood, cultured in vitro, collected after SARS-CoV-2 vaccination. The receptors shown here come from a human donor who had recovered from COVID-19.

This clonotype was seen a handful of times. The chain links TRBV19 to TRBJ1-5, with 7 bases matching TRBD1. V lost 7 bases, J lost 7 bases, and 7 bases stayed unmatched. Germline-derived CDR1 and CDR2 are LNHDA and SQIVND (reference sequence). The CDR3 consists of 13 residues. CDR3 residues: CASTVDRVQPQHF. CDR3 nucleotides: TGTGCCAGTACCGTCGACAGGGTCCAGCCCCAGCATTTT.

CDR3 amino acids: CASSLNPGSYEAFF. Written as DNA, the CDR3 is TGTGCCAGCAGTTTAAATCCGGGCTCCTATGAAGCTTTCTTT. The chain is built from TRBV6-5 and TRBJ1-1; no clear D. CDR1 and CDR2 from the germline V gene are MNHEY and SVGAGI. V lost 4 bases to trimming and J lost 7 bases, with 16 bases between them. CDR3 size: 14 residues.

CDR3 protein: CASSPQEMRGYTF. The CDR3 nucleotides read TGTGCCAGCAGCCCACAGGAGATGAGGGGCTACACCTTC. The chain has TRBV7-2 and TRBJ1-2, with D perhaps TRBD1 (5 bases). The CDR3 sequence is 13 residues long. V gave up 5 bases and J gave up 8 bases, with 15 bases separating them. CDR1 SGHTA and CDR2 FQGNSA come from the germline V gene.

The chain links TRBV10-3 to TRBJ1-1, with unresolved D. The germline V gene has CDR1 ENHRY and CDR2 SYGVKD. The CDR3 contains 10 residues. The V end lost 11 bases, the J end lost 7 bases, and 11 bases lay between the germline ends. Here the CDR3 reads CASIASEAFF. The CDR3 nucleotides are TGTGCCTCAATTGCTAGTGAAGCTTTCTTT.

This chain links TRBV28 with TRBJ1-2; D remains unclear. V lost 2 bases and J lost 4, with 14 bases in between. The CDR3 runs 15 residues. Germline values: CDR1 MDHEN, CDR2 SYDVKM. This CDR3 reads CASSLTPGPGYGYTF. In DNA form, the CDR3 reads TGTGCCAGCAGTTTAACACCCGGGCCCGGCTATGGCTACACCTTC.

This chain joins TRBV20-1 and TRBJ1-2, with 8 bases lining up with TRBD1. This CDR3 has 14 amino acids. V was pared by 6 bases and J by 7 bases, with 13 bases of the junction left unmatched. Germline V gene sequence: CDR1 DFQATT, CDR2 SNEGSKA (reference sequence). For the CDR3, the DNA is TGCAGTGCCACACGCACAGGGGGAAATTTTGGCTACACCTTC. The encoded protein is CSATRTGGNFGYTF.

The J gene is TRBJ1-5, the V gene TRBV19; possibly TRBD1 for D (6 bases). Trimming took off 3 bases at V and 6 bases at J, with 12 bases between the two ends. Germline CDR1 is LNHDA and CDR2 is SQIVND (reference sequence). The length of the CDR3 is 14 residues. CDR3 in DNA: TGTGCCAGTAGTATGGGGGACATCGGTCAGCCCCAGCATTTT. It specifies CASSMGDIGQPQHF.

The count of this clonotype is one. Germline and junction disagree at one end, which may indicate a read error. The rearrangement joins TRBV7-2 to TRBJ2-7; no firm D call. The germline CDR1 and CDR2 sequences are SGHTA and FQGNSA. The CDR3 is made up of 14 amino acids. CDR3 sequence: CASSREPRSYEQYF. In DNA, the CDR3 is TGCGCCAGCAGCCGAGAACCTCGCTCCTACGAGCAGTACTTC.

This chain uses TRBV6-1 with TRBJ1-2, with D unresolved. The CDR3 sequence is 13 residues long. Looked up from germline, CDR1 is MNHNS and CDR2 is SASEGT. V gave up 6 bases and J gave up 5 bases, with 13 bases separating them. The CDR3 DNA reads TGTGCCAGCAGGGGAGGCTCATCTTATGGCTACACCTTC. Its translation: CASRGGSSYGYTF.

The rearrangement uses TRBV20-1 and TRBJ1-6, with 7 nucleotides matching TRBD1. V shed 4 bases, J shed 10 bases, and the junction held 19 bases outside the gene matches. The CDR3 is made up of 17 amino acids. CDR1 is DFQATT, CDR2 SNEGSKA, per germline (reference sequence). This chain's CDR3 is CSANSAGGRKSKSPLHF. CDR3 in DNA: TGCAGTGCTAACTCGGCAGGGGGGAGGAAGAGCAAGTCACCCCTCCACTTT.

Only a few counts were recorded for this clonotype. The gene calls are TRBV7-2 and TRBJ2-3, with D possibly TRBD2 on 6 matching bases. The CDR3 totals 16 residues. V was pared by 3 bases and J by 2 bases, with 15 bases between. Germline V lookup: CDR1 SGHTA, CDR2 FQGNSA. The CDR3 DNA is TGTGCCAGCAGCTTGGCACTAGCCGAATTCACAGATACGCAGTATTTT. Amino acids: CASSLALAEFTDTQYF.

This clonotype showed up just a few times. CDR3 region: CSASWGDLGYGYTF. CDR3 DNA sequence: TGCAGTGCTAGTTGGGGGGACTTGGGCTATGGCTACACCTTC. The chain is built from TRBV20-1 and TRBJ1-2, with D perhaps matching TRBD1 (5 bases). V shed 3 bases and J shed 4 bases, with 15 bases lying between them. Germline V gives CDR1 DFQATT, CDR2 SNEGSKA (reference sequence). CDR3 length: 14 amino acids.

The chain carries TRBV20-1 and TRBJ1-1; 7 bases fit TRBD1. The CDR3 has 12 residues. The V gene end was trimmed by 6 bases and the J gene end by 1 base; junction bases not matched to a gene: 2. Looked up from germline, CDR1 is DFQATT and CDR2 is SNEGSKA (reference sequence). The CDR3 region has the DNA TGCAGTGCAGGGGGCGGGAACACTGAAGCTTTCTTT. It is translated as CSAGGGNTEAFF.

This chain links TRBV6-5 with TRBJ1-2; 7 bases line up with TRBD1. With V trimmed by 1 base and J by 3 bases, 5 bases remained unmatched. The germline gives CDR1 MNHEY, CDR2 SVGAGI. The CDR3 runs 15 residues. The CDR3 DNA reads as TGTGCCAGCAGTTACTGGCGACAGGGTGACTATGGCTACACCTTC. Encoded protein: CASSYWRQGDYGYTF.

The CDR3, as DNA: TGTGCCAGTAGTCCTTCGGACGGGCTAGGCCGTGGCTACACCTTC. It translates to CASSPSDGLGRGYTF. The V gene is TRBV19, the J gene TRBJ1-2; D not resolved. Germline CDR1 and CDR2: LNHDA and SQIVND (reference sequence). This CDR3 spans 15 amino acids. V lost 5 bases and J lost 7, with 20 bases in between.

In its sample, this clonotype was seen once. This chain uses TRBV5-4 with TRBJ2-3; 10 bases fit TRBD2. Germline values: CDR1 SGHNT, CDR2 YYREEE (reference sequence). The V and J ends lost 2 bases and 5 bases, in that order; junction bases with no gene match: 11. This CDR3 has 17 amino acids. CDR3 in DNA: TGTGCCAGCAGCTTACTAGCGGGGATCACCGTGGAAGATACGCAGTATTTT. Residues: CASSLLAGITVEDTQYF.

Only one count was recorded for this clonotype. The chain joins TRBV6-1 to TRBJ1-1; tentatively, D is TRBD1 (5 bases). The germline V and J ends were trimmed by 5 bases and 5 bases, with 6 bases remaining between them. Germline V gives CDR1 MNHNS, CDR2 SASEGT. The CDR3 length is 11 residues. The CDR3 here is CASSQGTEAFF. CDR3 bases: TGTGCCAGCAGTCAGGGTACTGAAGCTTTCTTT.

The chain links TRBV10-3 to TRBJ1-5, with a tentative D call TRBD1 (5 bases). Trimming took 3 bases from V and 3 from J, leaving 9 bases between them. Per the germline V gene, CDR1 is ENHRY and CDR2 is SYGVKD. The CDR3 contains 14 residues. The CDR3 DNA reads as TGTGCCATCAGTGAAGAGGGGAACAATCAGCCCCAGCATTTT. Translated: CAISEEGNNQPQHF.

The CDR3 is CASSYSRGRMDQPQHF. DNA of the CDR3: TGTGCCAGCAGTTACTCCCGGGGTCGGATGGATCAGCCCCAGCATTTT. The chain has TRBV6-5 and TRBJ1-5; the D is unclear. The CDR3 consists of 16 residues. V gave up 0 bases and J gave up 5 bases, with 14 bases separating them. CDR1 and CDR2 from the germline V gene are MNHEY and SVGAGI.

This clonotype was seen once. This chain links TRBV6-1 with TRBJ2-2; no reliable D call. Trimming cost V 6 bases and J 6 bases, with 17 bases left between them. Germline CDR1 reads MNHNS; CDR2 reads SASEGT. This CDR3 comprises 15 residues. The CDR3 sequence is CASRRPAVEPGELFF. The CDR3 DNA reads as TGTGCCAGCAGACGACCCGCGGTGGAGCCCGGGGAGCTGTTTTTT.

The V and J genes are TRBV5-1 and TRBJ2-3, with D perhaps matching TRBD2 (6 bases). The CDR3 totals 14 residues. V gave up 4 bases and J gave up 2 bases, with 11 bases separating them. The germline V gene encodes CDR1 SGHRS and CDR2 YFSETQ. CDR3 sequence reads: CASSPRDATDTQYF. The CDR3 DNA reads TGCGCCAGCAGCCCGCGGGACGCCACAGATACGCAGTATTTT.

The V call is TRBV6-2 or TRBV6-3, the J call TRBJ2-4; D possibly corresponds to TRBD1 (6 bases). The ends were cut back, 8 bases at V and 9 bases at J, with 17 bases in the middle. Germline V CDR1 and CDR2: MNHEY, SVGEGT. This CDR3 has 13 residues. CDR3 nucleotides: TGTGCCAGCTGTGAGGGGGAGTGGAGCATTCAGTACTTC. Translation gives CASCEGEWSIQYF.

Here the CDR3 reads CASTQGALNTEAFF. The CDR3 coding sequence is TGTGCCAGCACCCAAGGGGCCCTGAACACTGAAGCTTTCTTT. V is TRBV6-1 and J is TRBJ1-1, with D perhaps TRBD1 (5 bases). Deletions cut 7 bases from V and 0 bases from J, with 12 bases between. This CDR3 spans 14 amino acids. Germline values: CDR1 MNHNS, CDR2 SASEGT.

This chain uses TRBV3-1 with TRBJ1-1; D possibly corresponds to TRBD1 (6 bases). The germline V gene encodes CDR1 LGHDT and CDR2 YNNKEL (reference sequence). This CDR3 contains 14 residues. V lost 0 bases, J lost 3 bases, and 8 bases lay in between. CDR3 loop: CASSQETGYTEAFF. The DNA of the CDR3 is TGTGCCAGCAGCCAAGAAACAGGGTACACTGAAGCTTTCTTT.

The chain carries TRBV6-5 and TRBJ1-2; D unresolved. V lost 0 bases and J lost 4, with 9 bases in between. Looked up from germline, CDR1 is MNHEY and CDR2 is SVGAGI. The CDR3 consists of 14 residues. The CDR3 DNA is TGTGCCAGCAGTTACTCGCGCACAAGCTATGGCTACACCTTC. Protein: CASSYSRTSYGYTF.

This clonotype is a singleton in its sample. The chain joins TRBV28 to TRBJ1-5, with 7 bases identical to TRBD1. Germline V lookup: CDR1 MDHEN, CDR2 SYDVKM. The CDR3 is 18 amino acids. Unmatched junction bases numbered 13, after V lost 2 bases and J lost 3 bases. CDR3 nucleotide sequence: TGTGCCAGCAGTTTACGACAGGGAGTCAATTATAACAATCAGCCCCAGCATTTT. Its translation: CASSLRQGVNYNNQPQHF. Complete variable domain (other parts from reference TRBV28 and TRBJ1-5): DVKVTQSSRYLVKRTGEKVFLECVQDMDHENMFWYRQDPGLGLRLIYFSYDVKMKEKGDIPEGYSVSREKKERFSLILESASTNQTSMYLCASSLRQGVNYNNQPQHFGDGTRLSIL.

The V and J genes are TRBV10-3 and TRBJ1-1, with D perhaps matching TRBD1 (6 bases). This CDR3 spans 11 amino acids. Germline V gene lookup returns CDR1 ENHRY and CDR2 SYGVKD. Trimming pared 6 bases from V and 6 bases from J, leaving 8 bases between. DNA of the CDR3: TGTGCCATCAGGACAGGTGCTGAAGCTTTCTTT. Its protein product is CAIRTGAEAFF.

The chain is built from TRBV20-1 and TRBJ2-5; 13 positions match TRBD2. Looked up from germline, CDR1 is DFQATT and CDR2 is SNEGSKA (reference sequence). The ends lost 3 bases at V and 7 bases at J; junction bases unmatched: 11. CDR3 size: 16 residues. The DNA of the CDR3 is TGCAGTGCTAGGCGACTAGCGGGGGGCGGGTTTGTGACCCAGTACTTC. This sequence encodes CSARRLAGGGFVTQYF.

This clonotype was detected once. This chain joins TRBV2 and TRBJ1-1; no clear D. This CDR3 region has 11 residues. Germline CDR1 and CDR2: SNHLY and FYNNEI. With 5 bases removed from V and 11 bases from J, the gap between germline ends came to 12 bases. Here the CDR3 reads CASSSPSVAFF. In DNA, the CDR3 is TGTGCCAGCAGTTCCCCTTCCGTTGCTTTCTTT.

This sequence joins TRBV27 and TRBJ2-5; 13 bases agree with TRBD2. Per the germline V gene, CDR1 is MNHEY and CDR2 is SMNVEV (reference sequence). CDR3 length equals 16 residues. V was pared by 5 bases and J by 1 base, with 4 bases of the junction left unmatched. CDR3 bases: TGTGCCAGCAGTCTGACTAGCGGGAGGCTCCAAGAGACCCAGTACTTC. The encoded protein is CASSLTSGRLQETQYF.